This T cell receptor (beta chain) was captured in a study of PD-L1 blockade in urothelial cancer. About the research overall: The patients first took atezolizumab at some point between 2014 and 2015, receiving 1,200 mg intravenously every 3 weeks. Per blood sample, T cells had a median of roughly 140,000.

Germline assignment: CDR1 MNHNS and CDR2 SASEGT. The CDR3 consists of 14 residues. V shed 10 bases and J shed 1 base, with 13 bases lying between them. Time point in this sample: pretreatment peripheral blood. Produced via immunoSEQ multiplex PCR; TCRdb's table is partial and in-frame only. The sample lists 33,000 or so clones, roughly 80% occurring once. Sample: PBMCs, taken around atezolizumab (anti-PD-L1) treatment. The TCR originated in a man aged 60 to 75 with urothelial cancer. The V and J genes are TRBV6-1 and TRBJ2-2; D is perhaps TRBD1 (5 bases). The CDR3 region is CATSGQGNTGELFF. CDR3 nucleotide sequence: TGTGCCACCTCTGGGCAGGGGAACACCGGGGAGCTGTTTTTT.